Presented here are 3 T cell receptor beta chains from one specimen sequenced in a study of shared clonotypes between healthy human individuals. The naive CD8 fraction comprised CD45RO-negative cells positively selected for CCR7 and excluded terminally differentiated effector memory CD45RA+ cells. Clones were sequenced by immunoSEQ multiplex PCR, and TCRdb holds only the in-frame ones, with some missing. Among roughly 850,000 clones listed, about 96% were seen once. Sample: naive CD8+ T cells sorted from blood. The receptors derive from a man between 25 and 39 years old in good health.

For the CDR3, the DNA is TGTGCCAGCTCACCAAGGGTCGTCACTATCACAGATACGCAGTATTTT. As protein: CASSPRVVTITDTQYF. The gene calls are TRBV18 and TRBJ2-3, with D unresolved. This CDR3 region has 16 residues. Germline lookup yields CDR1 KGHSH and CDR2 LQKENI. Trimming stripped 2 bases from V and 2 bases from J, with 14 bases between.

This rearrangement joins TRBV11-2 to TRBJ2-7; TRBD1 matches 9 bases. The CDR3 is 13 amino acids. Per the germline V gene, CDR1 is SGHAT and CDR2 is FQNNGV. Germline trimming cut 1 base from V and 6 bases from J; bases unmatched to any gene: 1. The CDR3 region is CASSLGTGAEQYF. For the CDR3, the DNA is TGTGCCAGCAGCTTAGGGACAGGGGCCGAGCAGTACTTC. Looking up the rest from reference TRBV11-2 and TRBJ2-7 gives the full variable domain: EAGVAQSPRYKIIEKRQSVAFWCNPISGHATLYWYQQILGQGPKLLIQFQNNGVVDDSQLPKDRFSAERLKGVDSTLKIQPAKLEDSAVYLCASSLGTGAEQYFGPGTRLTVT.

Only one count was recorded for this clone. The chain links TRBV7-6 to TRBJ1-1; 9 bases are shared with TRBD1. J gave up 1 base and V 5 bases, and 2 bases lay outside the gene matches. The CDR3 length is 14 residues. CDR1 and CDR2 (germline): SGHVS, FNYEAQ. CDR3 region: CASSPDRGNTEAFF. The DNA for the CDR3 is TGTGCCAGCAGCCCGGACAGGGGGAACACTGAAGCTTTCTTT.